The rows below give T cell receptor beta chains drawn from one sample of a study of blood T cell repertoires in COVID-19. Measured with immunoSEQ multiplex PCR; TCRdb has only the in-frame clones, and not every one. The sample lists about 180,000 clones; over 75% were seen once. Sequencing was done on a sample of peripheral blood. The receptor source for this set is a man older than 75 with COVID-19, enrolled during active disease. The CDR3 runs from the conserved cysteine through the conserved F or W. Each record gives: D gene, J gene, clone size, V gene, CDR3 DNA, CDR3 protein. The D gene is left open where the match is weak. Clone sizes are given selectively: once, few, many, or a class where the clone is expanded.

>TRBD1|TRBJ1-5|-|TRBV13
TGTGCCAGCACCGCCCCGGGACAGGGGAAAGATTATCAGCCCCAGCATTTT
CASTAPGQGKDYQPQHF
>-|TRBJ1-2|once|TRBV19
TGTGCCAGTAGTATCTCGCGGCCGGGGGGCACCTATGGCTACACCTTC
CASSISRPGGTYGYTF
>TRBD2|TRBJ2-4|-|TRBV4-2
TGTGCCAGCAGCCAAGTTTCCGGGGGGGCTGTTCAGTACTTC
CASSQVSGGAVQYF
>-|TRBJ1-2|once|TRBV5-6
TGTGCCAGCAGCTTGGGTGACCGGGGGGGTTTTTTGGTCTATGGCTACACCTTC
CASSLGDRGGFLVYGYTF
>TRBD2|TRBJ2-3|-|TRBV18
TGTGCCAGCTCACCAGGACTAGCGGGGAGCACAGATACGCAGTATTTT
CASSPGLAGSTDTQYF
>TRBD1|TRBJ1-3|-|TRBV9
TGTGCCAGCAGCGGCGGGACAGGGGTAACTGGAAACACCATATATTTT
CASSGGTGVTGNTIYF
>TRBD1|TRBJ1-2|-|TRBV18
TGTGCCAGCTCTGAACAGGGGGCAGGGGACTATGGCTACACCTTC
CASSEQGAGDYGYTF
>-|TRBJ1-6|once|TRBV18
TGTGCCAGCTCACCATTACAACAGAGGGATTCACCCCTCCACTTT
CASSPLQQRDSPLHF
>TRBD1|TRBJ1-3|-|TRBV7-8
TGTGCCAGCAGCTCACGAGACAGGGGGCTGGGAAACACCATATATTTT
CASSSRDRGLGNTIYF
>TRBD2|TRBJ2-3|once|TRBV28
TGTGCCAGCAGTCCCATCCCGAAGCGGGGGGGCCGTCGCACAGATACGCAGTATTTT
CASSPIPKRGGRRTDTQYF
>TRBD1|TRBJ2-1|once|TRBV24-1
TGTGCCACCAGTGATTTGAAGGGGGCAGGGGAGCAGTTCTTC
CATSDLKGAGEQFF
>-|TRBJ1-1|few|TRBV6-5
TGTGCCAGCAGTTACGGGCAGAACACTGAAGCTTTCTTT
CASSYGQNTEAFF
>-|TRBJ1-2|-|TRBV3-1/TRBV3-2
TGTGCCAGCAGCCAAGGTCAATCCTATGGCTACACCTTC
CASSQGQSYGYTF
>-|TRBJ2-6|once|TRBV6-5
TGTGCCACCTTACAGGGTTTCTCTGGGGCCAACGTCCTGACTTTC
CATLQGFSGANVLTF
>-|TRBJ1-4|-|TRBV6-1
TGTGCCAGCAGTGAAACGAGACAGGCCCCAAGGGAAAAACTGTTTTTT
CASSETRQAPREKLFF
>-|TRBJ1-5|-|TRBV6-5
TGTGCCAGCAGTTCCGGGGGGAGTCAGCCCCAGCATTTT
CASSSGGSQPQHF
>TRBD1|TRBJ2-7|-|TRBV19
TGTGCCAGTAGTATAGGTTTGAACAGGGGCTACGAGCAGTACTTC
CASSIGLNRGYEQYF
>TRBD1|TRBJ2-1|few|TRBV18
TGTGCCAGCTCACTACATAGGGGGCACAATGAGCAGTTCTTC
CASSLHRGHNEQFF
>-|TRBJ2-1|-|TRBV7-7
TGTGCCAGCAGCTTAGCCAGCGTCCCCAACAATGAGCAGTTCTTC
CASSLASVPNNEQFF
>TRBD1|TRBJ2-7|-|TRBV5-1
TGCGCCAGCAGCTCGGGACAGGAGGACTACGAGCAGTACTTC
CASSSGQEDYEQYF
>-|TRBJ2-2|once|TRBV5-4
TGTGCCAGCAGCTTGGCAGGCATGACCGGGGAGCTGTTTTTT
CASSLAGMTGELFF
>-|TRBJ1-4|-|TRBV2
TGTGCCAGCAAATTTGACAGGAACGATGAAAAACTGTTTTTT
CASKFDRNDEKLFF